The rows below give T cell receptor beta chains drawn from one sample of a study of T cell changes during pregnancy in multiple sclerosis. The assay was immunoSEQ multiplex PCR, and TCRdb's table has in-frame clones only and misses some. The repertoire holds tens of thousands of clones, with around 94% as singletons. Sequenced material: peripheral blood, taken in the third trimester of pregnancy. The source of these receptors is a female donor in good health, enrolled as a control in a pregnancy study. CDR3s include the opening cysteine and the closing phenylalanine or tryptophan. D genes are given only for firm matches. The size of a clone is reported for some rows only, either as once, few or many, or as a class for expanded clones.

d_call: TRBD1
v_call: TRBV28
j_call: TRBJ1-5
clone_size: -
cdr3_aa: CASRPGQGSNQPQHF
cdr3_nt: TGTGCCAGCAGGCCGGGACAGGGTAGCAATCAGCCCCAGCATTTT

d_call: -
v_call: TRBV4-3
j_call: TRBJ2-1
clone_size: -
cdr3_aa: CASSQDPSLAGRDEQFF
cdr3_nt: TGCGCCAGCAGCCAAGATCCCTCTCTGGCGGGAAGAGATGAGCAGTTCTTC

d_call: TRBD2
v_call: TRBV7-2
j_call: TRBJ2-1
clone_size: -
cdr3_aa: CASSLLQRERGLYNEQFF
cdr3_nt: TGTGCCAGCAGCTTATTGCAGCGGGAGAGGGGCCTCTACAATGAGCAGTTCTTC

d_call: TRBD2
v_call: TRBV4-3
j_call: TRBJ2-6
clone_size: -
cdr3_aa: CASSQETLAVPSGANVLTF
cdr3_nt: TGCGCCAGCAGCCAAGAGACACTAGCGGTACCCTCTGGGGCCAACGTCCTGACTTTC

d_call: TRBD2
v_call: TRBV9
j_call: TRBJ2-7
clone_size: -
cdr3_aa: CASSGGGSPHEQYF
cdr3_nt: TGTGCCAGCAGCGGGGGGGGGTCACCCCACGAGCAGTACTTC

d_call: -
v_call: TRBV6-5
j_call: TRBJ1-2
clone_size: once
cdr3_aa: CASSPWTAANYGYTF
cdr3_nt: TGTGCCAGCAGTCCTTGGACAGCAGCTAACTATGGCTACACCTTC

d_call: TRBD1
v_call: TRBV28
j_call: TRBJ1-2
clone_size: -
cdr3_aa: CASRKTGGNGYTF
cdr3_nt: TGTGCCAGCAGGAAGACAGGGGGAAATGGCTACACCTTC

d_call: -
v_call: TRBV28
j_call: TRBJ1-2
clone_size: -
cdr3_aa: CASSLAAIYGYTF
cdr3_nt: TGTGCCAGCAGTTTAGCGGCAATCTATGGCTACACCTTC

d_call: -
v_call: TRBV15
j_call: TRBJ2-5
clone_size: -
cdr3_aa: CATSREVSGGETQYF
cdr3_nt: TGTGCCACCAGCAGAGAGGTCAGCGGTGGGGAGACCCAGTACTTC

d_call: -
v_call: TRBV4-3
j_call: TRBJ2-2
clone_size: -
cdr3_aa: CASSQDLLGGLAFSTGELFF
cdr3_nt: TGCGCCAGCAGCCAAGATCTCTTGGGGGGGCTAGCGTTTTCAACCGGGGAGCTGTTTTTT

d_call: -
v_call: TRBV7-2
j_call: TRBJ2-2
clone_size: once
cdr3_aa: CASSLQGTGELFF
cdr3_nt: TGTGCCAGCAGCTTACAGGGGACGGGGGAGCTGTTTTTT

d_call: TRBD1
v_call: TRBV7-8
j_call: TRBJ1-1
clone_size: -
cdr3_aa: CASSPYRGRLNTEAFF
cdr3_nt: TGTGCCAGCAGCCCGTACAGGGGGCGATTGAACACTGAAGCTTTCTTT

d_call: -
v_call: TRBV5-1
j_call: TRBJ2-7
clone_size: few
cdr3_aa: CASSLGGDYEQYF
cdr3_nt: TGCGCCAGCAGCTTGGGAGGAGACTACGAGCAGTACTTC

d_call: -
v_call: TRBV21-1
j_call: TRBJ2-7
clone_size: -
cdr3_aa: CASIQATYEQYF
cdr3_nt: TGTGCCAGCATTCAGGCAACGTACGAGCAGTACTTC

d_call: -
v_call: TRBV9
j_call: TRBJ2-1
clone_size: -
cdr3_aa: CASSVAMVASNEQFF
cdr3_nt: TGTGCCAGCAGCGTAGCTATGGTAGCAAGCAATGAGCAGTTCTTC

d_call: TRBD1
v_call: TRBV29-1
j_call: TRBJ1-5
clone_size: -
cdr3_aa: CSTGTGHNQPQHF
cdr3_nt: TGCAGCACCGGGACAGGGCACAATCAGCCCCAGCATTTT

d_call: -
v_call: TRBV5-6
j_call: TRBJ2-5
clone_size: -
cdr3_aa: CASGTPQETQYF
cdr3_nt: TGTGCCAGCGGGACACCCCAAGAGACCCAGTACTTC

d_call: -
v_call: TRBV27
j_call: TRBJ2-1
clone_size: -
cdr3_aa: CASSGLSSYNEQFF
cdr3_nt: TGTGCCAGCTCAGGACTCAGCTCCTACAATGAGCAGTTCTTC

d_call: -
v_call: TRBV5-4
j_call: TRBJ2-5
clone_size: -
cdr3_aa: CASSTGTVRETQYF
cdr3_nt: TGTGCCAGCAGCACCGGTACGGTTCGTGAGACCCAGTACTTC

d_call: -
v_call: TRBV28
j_call: TRBJ2-2
clone_size: -
cdr3_aa: CASSPWGRSTGELFF
cdr3_nt: TGTGCCAGCAGCCCCTGGGGGCGAAGCACCGGGGAGCTGTTTTTT

d_call: TRBD1
v_call: TRBV2
j_call: TRBJ1-5
clone_size: -
cdr3_aa: CATRGGVGSNQPQHF
cdr3_nt: TGTGCCACCAGGGGGGGGGTTGGTAGCAATCAGCCCCAGCATTTT

d_call: TRBD2
v_call: TRBV4-3
j_call: TRBJ2-2
clone_size: -
cdr3_aa: CASSQDLAGAAGELFF
cdr3_nt: TGCGCCAGCAGCCAAGATCTCGCGGGAGCAGCCGGGGAGCTGTTTTTT

d_call: TRBD1
v_call: TRBV9
j_call: TRBJ2-7
clone_size: -
cdr3_aa: CASSVLGQGAHEQYF
cdr3_nt: TGTGCCAGCAGCGTACTTGGACAGGGGGCCCACGAGCAGTACTTC

d_call: TRBD1
v_call: TRBV5-1
j_call: TRBJ2-4
clone_size: -
cdr3_aa: CASSTGQLNIQYF
cdr3_nt: TGCGCCAGCAGCACGGGACAGCTAAACATTCAGTACTTC

d_call: TRBD1
v_call: TRBV11-2
j_call: TRBJ1-1
clone_size: -
cdr3_aa: CASSTAGQGRAFF
cdr3_nt: TGTGCCAGCAGCACCGCGGGACAGGGTCGGGCTTTCTTT

d_call: TRBD1
v_call: TRBV19
j_call: TRBJ2-7
clone_size: -
cdr3_aa: CASSGPRGPYEQYF
cdr3_nt: TGTGCCAGTAGTGGCCCCAGGGGGCCCTACGAGCAGTACTTC

d_call: -
v_call: TRBV5-6
j_call: TRBJ2-7
clone_size: -
cdr3_aa: CASSFSETHVRDKTYEQYF
cdr3_nt: TGTGCCAGCAGCTTTTCGGAGACTCACGTCCGGGACAAAACTTACGAGCAGTACTTC

d_call: TRBD2
v_call: TRBV7-9
j_call: TRBJ2-7
clone_size: once
cdr3_aa: CASSLAPGGSQYEQYF
cdr3_nt: TGTGCCAGCAGCTTAGCTCCCGGGGGGAGTCAATACGAGCAGTACTTC

d_call: TRBD1
v_call: TRBV18
j_call: TRBJ2-7
clone_size: -
cdr3_aa: CASSQGAHYEQYF
cdr3_nt: TGTGCCAGCTCACAGGGGGCGCATTACGAGCAGTACTTC

d_call: -
v_call: TRBV14
j_call: TRBJ2-3
clone_size: -
cdr3_aa: CASSKRLGHFSTDTQYF
cdr3_nt: TGTGCCAGCAGCAAGCGGTTAGGTCATTTTAGCACAGATACGCAGTATTTT

d_call: TRBD2
v_call: TRBV7-9
j_call: TRBJ2-2
clone_size: once
cdr3_aa: CASSLDLAGTTGELFF
cdr3_nt: TGTGCCAGCAGCTTAGACCTAGCGGGAACCACCGGGGAGCTGTTTTTT

d_call: TRBD2
v_call: TRBV5-4
j_call: TRBJ2-3
clone_size: -
cdr3_aa: CASSLSGLGTDTQYF
cdr3_nt: TGTGCCAGCAGCTTGTCCGGACTAGGAACAGATACGCAGTATTTT

d_call: -
v_call: TRBV2
j_call: TRBJ2-5
clone_size: -
cdr3_aa: CASKAGAGETQYF
cdr3_nt: TGTGCCAGCAAGGCGGGGGCAGGGGAGACCCAGTACTTC

d_call: -
v_call: TRBV29-1
j_call: TRBJ2-7
clone_size: once
cdr3_aa: CSVETDSDREQYF
cdr3_nt: TGCAGCGTTGAGACCGACAGCGATCGCGAGCAGTACTTC

d_call: TRBD2
v_call: TRBV5-6
j_call: TRBJ2-7
clone_size: -
cdr3_aa: CASSFGLAGYYEQYF
cdr3_nt: TGTGCCAGCAGCTTCGGACTAGCGGGCTACTACGAGCAGTACTTC

d_call: TRBD2
v_call: TRBV6-1
j_call: TRBJ2-1
clone_size: few
cdr3_aa: CASSGLAGDYNEQFF
cdr3_nt: TGTGCCAGCAGTGGATTAGCGGGAGACTACAATGAGCAGTTCTTC

d_call: -
v_call: TRBV28
j_call: TRBJ1-2
clone_size: -
cdr3_aa: CASSKLDGYGYTF
cdr3_nt: TGTGCCAGCAGTAAACTAGACGGCTATGGCTACACCTTC

d_call: TRBD2
v_call: TRBV4-2
j_call: TRBJ2-7
clone_size: once
cdr3_aa: CASSQGVAGGYYSYEQYF
cdr3_nt: TGTGCCAGCAGCCAAGGGGTAGCGGGAGGGTACTACTCCTACGAGCAGTACTTC

d_call: -
v_call: TRBV7-9
j_call: TRBJ1-1
clone_size: -
cdr3_aa: CASSLSRQYAINTEAFF
cdr3_nt: TGTGCCAGCAGCTTATCGAGGCAATATGCTATTAACACTGAAGCTTTCTTT

d_call: TRBD1
v_call: TRBV18
j_call: TRBJ2-7
clone_size: -
cdr3_aa: CASAARDRGEQYF
cdr3_nt: TGTGCCAGCGCCGCCCGGGACAGGGGCGAGCAGTACTTC

d_call: TRBD2
v_call: TRBV15
j_call: TRBJ2-3
clone_size: few
cdr3_aa: CATSSSGGATDTQYF
cdr3_nt: TGTGCCACCAGCTCCAGCGGGGGGGCGACAGATACGCAGTATTTT